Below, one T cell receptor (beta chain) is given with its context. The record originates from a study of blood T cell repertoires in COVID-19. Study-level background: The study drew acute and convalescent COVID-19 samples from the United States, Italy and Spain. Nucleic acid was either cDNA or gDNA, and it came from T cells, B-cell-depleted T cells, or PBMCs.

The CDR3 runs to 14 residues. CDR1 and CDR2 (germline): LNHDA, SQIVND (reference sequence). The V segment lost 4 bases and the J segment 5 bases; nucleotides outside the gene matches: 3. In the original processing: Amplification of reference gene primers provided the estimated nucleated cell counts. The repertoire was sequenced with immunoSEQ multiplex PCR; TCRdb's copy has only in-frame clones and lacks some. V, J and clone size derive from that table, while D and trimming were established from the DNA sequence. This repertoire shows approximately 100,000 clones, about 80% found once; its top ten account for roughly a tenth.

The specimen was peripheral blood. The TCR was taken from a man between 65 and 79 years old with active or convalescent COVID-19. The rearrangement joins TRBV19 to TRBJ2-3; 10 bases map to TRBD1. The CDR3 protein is CASSRQGAGDTQYF. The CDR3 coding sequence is TGTGCCAGTAGTAGACAGGGGGCCGGAGATACGCAGTATTTT.